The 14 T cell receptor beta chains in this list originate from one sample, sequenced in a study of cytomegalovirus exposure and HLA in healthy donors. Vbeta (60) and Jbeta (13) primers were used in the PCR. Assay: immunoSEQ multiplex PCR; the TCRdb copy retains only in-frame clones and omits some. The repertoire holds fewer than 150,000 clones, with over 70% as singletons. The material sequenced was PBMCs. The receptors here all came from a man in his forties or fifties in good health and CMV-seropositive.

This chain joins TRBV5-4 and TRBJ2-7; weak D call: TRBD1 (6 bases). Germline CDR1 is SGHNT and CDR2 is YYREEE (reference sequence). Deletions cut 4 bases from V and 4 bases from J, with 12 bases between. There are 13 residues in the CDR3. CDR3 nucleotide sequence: TGTGCCAGCAGCCTGATTGACAGGTACGAGCAGTACTTC. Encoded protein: CASSLIDRYEQYF.

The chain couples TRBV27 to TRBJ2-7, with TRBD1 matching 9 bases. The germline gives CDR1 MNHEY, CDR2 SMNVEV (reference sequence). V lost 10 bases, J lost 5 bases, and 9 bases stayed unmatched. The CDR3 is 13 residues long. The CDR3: CATRTGEGNEQYF. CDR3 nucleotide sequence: TGTGCCACCCGGACAGGGGAGGGAAACGAGCAGTACTTC.

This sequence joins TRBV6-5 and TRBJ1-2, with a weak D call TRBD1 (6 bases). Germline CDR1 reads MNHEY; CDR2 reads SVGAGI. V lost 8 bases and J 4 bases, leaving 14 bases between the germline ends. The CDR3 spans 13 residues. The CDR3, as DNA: TGTGCCAGCGGAATGGGGGCCCCCTATGGCTACACCTTC. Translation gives CASGMGAPYGYTF.

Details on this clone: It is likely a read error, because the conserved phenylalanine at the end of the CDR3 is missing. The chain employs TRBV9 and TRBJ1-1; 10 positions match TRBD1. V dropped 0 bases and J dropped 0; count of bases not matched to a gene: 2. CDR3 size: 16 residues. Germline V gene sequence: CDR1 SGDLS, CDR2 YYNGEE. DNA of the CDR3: TGTGCCAGCAGCGTAGGGACAGGGGGTTTGAACACTGAAGCTTTCCTT. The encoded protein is CASSVGTGGLNTEAFL.

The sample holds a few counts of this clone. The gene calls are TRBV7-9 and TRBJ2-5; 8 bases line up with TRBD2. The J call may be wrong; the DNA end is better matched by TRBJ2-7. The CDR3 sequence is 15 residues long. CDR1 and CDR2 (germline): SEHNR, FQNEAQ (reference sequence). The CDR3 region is CASSLGTSGTYEQYF. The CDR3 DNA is TGTGCCAGCAGCTTAGGAACTAGCGGTACCTACGAGCAGTACTTC.

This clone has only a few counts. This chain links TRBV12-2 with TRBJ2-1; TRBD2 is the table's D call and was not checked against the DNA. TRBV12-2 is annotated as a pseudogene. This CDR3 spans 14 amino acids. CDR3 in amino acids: CASRLAPSLNEQFF. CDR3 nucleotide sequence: TGTGCAAGTCGCTTAGCTCCTAGTCTGAATGAGCAGTTCTTC.

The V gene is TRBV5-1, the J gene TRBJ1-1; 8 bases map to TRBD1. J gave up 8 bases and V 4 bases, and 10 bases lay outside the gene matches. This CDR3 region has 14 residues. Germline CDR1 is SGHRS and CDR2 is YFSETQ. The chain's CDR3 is CASSLLRTGFEAFF. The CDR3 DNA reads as TGCGCCAGCAGCCTGCTTAGGACAGGGTTCGAAGCTTTCTTT.

CDR3 region: CASSTTGRDGAFF. Here the CDR3 DNA reads TGCGCCAGCAGCACGACAGGTCGAGATGGGGCTTTCTTT. The chain links TRBV5-1 to TRBJ1-1, with D possibly matching TRBD1 (6 bases). This CDR3 is 13 amino acids long. Germline V gene lookup returns CDR1 SGHRS and CDR2 YFSETQ. With 4 bases removed from V and 11 bases from J, the gap between germline ends came to 18 bases.

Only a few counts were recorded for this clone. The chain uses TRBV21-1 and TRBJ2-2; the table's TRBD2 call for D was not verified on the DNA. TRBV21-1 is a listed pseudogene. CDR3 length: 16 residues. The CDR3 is CASSKALKGRTGELFF. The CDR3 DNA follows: TGTGCCAGCAGCAAAGCGCTGAAGGGGAGGACCGGGGAGCTGTTTTTT.

CDR3 amino acids: CAISVGGTETQYF. CDR3 bases: TGTGCCATCAGTGTAGGGGGTACAGAGACCCAGTACTTC. This rearrangement joins TRBV10-3 to TRBJ2-5, with D maybe TRBD1 (6 bases). Germline CDR1 ENHRY, CDR2 SYGVKD. The CDR3 covers 13 residues. Trimming stripped 4 bases from V and 4 bases from J, with 10 bases between.

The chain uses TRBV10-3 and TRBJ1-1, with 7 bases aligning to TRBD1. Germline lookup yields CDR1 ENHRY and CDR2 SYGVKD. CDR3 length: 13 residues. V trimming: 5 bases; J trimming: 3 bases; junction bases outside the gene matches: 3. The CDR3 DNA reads TGTGCCATCAGTAGACAGGGTGACACTGAAGCTTTCTTT. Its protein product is CAISRQGDTEAFF.

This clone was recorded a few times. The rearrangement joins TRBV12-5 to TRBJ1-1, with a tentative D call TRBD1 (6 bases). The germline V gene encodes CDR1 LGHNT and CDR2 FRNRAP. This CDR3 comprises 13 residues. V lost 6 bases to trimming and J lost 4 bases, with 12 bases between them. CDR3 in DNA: TGTGCTAGTGGCGTGGGACACAGCACTGAAGCTTTCTTT. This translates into CASGVGHSTEAFF.

The CDR3 loop reads CASSPDRVFYGYTF. CDR3 nucleotide sequence: TGTGCCAGCAGTCCGGACAGGGTATTCTATGGCTACACCTTC. The rearrangement links TRBV28 to TRBJ1-2, with TRBD1 matching 8 bases. CDR1 is MDHEN, CDR2 SYDVKM, per germline. The CDR3 contains 14 residues. After removal of 5 bases from V and 4 bases from J, the junction contained 6 bases not matched to a gene.

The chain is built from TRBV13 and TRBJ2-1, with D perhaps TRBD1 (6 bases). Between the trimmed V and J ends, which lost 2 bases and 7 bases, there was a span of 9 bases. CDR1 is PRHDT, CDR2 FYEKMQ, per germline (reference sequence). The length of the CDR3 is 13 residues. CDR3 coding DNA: TGTGCCAGCAGCTTACAGGGGCCGAATGAGCAGTTCTTC. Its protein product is CASSLQGPNEQFF.